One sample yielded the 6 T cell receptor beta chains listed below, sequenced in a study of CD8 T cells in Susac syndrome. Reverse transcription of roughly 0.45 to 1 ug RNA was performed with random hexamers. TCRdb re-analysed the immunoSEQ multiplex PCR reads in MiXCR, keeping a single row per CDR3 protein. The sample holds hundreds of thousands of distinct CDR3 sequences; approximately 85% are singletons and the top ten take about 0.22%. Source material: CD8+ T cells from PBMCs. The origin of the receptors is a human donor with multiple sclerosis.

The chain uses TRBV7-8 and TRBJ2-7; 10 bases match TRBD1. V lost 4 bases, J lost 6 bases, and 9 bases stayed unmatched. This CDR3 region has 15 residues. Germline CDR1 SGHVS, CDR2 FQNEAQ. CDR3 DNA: TGTGCCAGCAGCTCACGATTGACAGGGGGCGGCGAGCAGTACTTC. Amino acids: CASSSRLTGGGEQYF. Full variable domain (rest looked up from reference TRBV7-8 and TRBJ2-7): GAGVSQSPRYKVAKRGQDVALRCDPISGHVSLFWYQQALGQGPEFLTYFQNEAQLDKSGLPSDRFFAERPEGSVSTLKIQRTQQEDSAVYLCASSSRLTGGGEQYFGPGTRLTVT.

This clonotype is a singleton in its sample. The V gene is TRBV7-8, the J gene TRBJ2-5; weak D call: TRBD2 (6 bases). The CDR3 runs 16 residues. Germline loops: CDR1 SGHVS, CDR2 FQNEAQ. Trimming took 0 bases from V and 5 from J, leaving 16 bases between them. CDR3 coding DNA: TGTGCCAGCAGCTTAGCCGTGACTAGAGGTTCGGAGACCCAGTACTTC. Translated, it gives CASSLAVTRGSETQYF.

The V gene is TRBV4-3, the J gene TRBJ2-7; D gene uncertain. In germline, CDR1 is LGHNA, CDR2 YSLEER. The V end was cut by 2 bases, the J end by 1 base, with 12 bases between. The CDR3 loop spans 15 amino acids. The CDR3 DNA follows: TGCGCCAGCAGCCAATTTCCAGCTTATTCCTACGAGCAGTACTTC. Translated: CASSQFPAYSYEQYF.

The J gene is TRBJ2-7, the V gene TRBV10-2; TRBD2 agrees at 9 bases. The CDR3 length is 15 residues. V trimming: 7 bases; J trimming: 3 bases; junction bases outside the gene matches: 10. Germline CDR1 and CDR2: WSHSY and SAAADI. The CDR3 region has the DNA TGCGCCAGCACTGACCCCCTTAGCGGGGGCTACGAGCAGTACTTC. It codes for CASTDPLSGGYEQYF.

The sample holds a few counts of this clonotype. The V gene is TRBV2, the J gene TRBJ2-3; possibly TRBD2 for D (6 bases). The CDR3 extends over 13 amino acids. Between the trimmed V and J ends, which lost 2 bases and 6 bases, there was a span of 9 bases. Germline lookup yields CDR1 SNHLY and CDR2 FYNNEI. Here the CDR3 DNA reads TGTGCCAGCAGTGAATGGACTACCGATACGCAGTATTTT. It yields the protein CASSEWTTDTQYF.

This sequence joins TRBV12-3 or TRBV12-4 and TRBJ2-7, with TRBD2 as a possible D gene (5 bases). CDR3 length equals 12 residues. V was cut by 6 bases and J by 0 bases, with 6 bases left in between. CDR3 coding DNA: TGTGCCAGCAGGGGAGACTCCTACGAGCAGTACTTC. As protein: CASRGDSYEQYF.